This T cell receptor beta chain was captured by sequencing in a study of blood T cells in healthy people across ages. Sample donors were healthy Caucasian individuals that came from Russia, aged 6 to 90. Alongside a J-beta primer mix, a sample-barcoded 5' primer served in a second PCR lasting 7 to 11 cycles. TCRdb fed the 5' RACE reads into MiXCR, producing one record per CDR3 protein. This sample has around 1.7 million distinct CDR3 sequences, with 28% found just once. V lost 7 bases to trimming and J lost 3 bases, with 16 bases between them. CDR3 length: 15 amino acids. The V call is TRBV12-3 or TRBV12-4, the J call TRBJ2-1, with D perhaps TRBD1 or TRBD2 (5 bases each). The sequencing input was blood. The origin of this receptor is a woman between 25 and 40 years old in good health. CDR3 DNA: TGTGCCAGCAAAGGTGCAGGGAGTGACTACAATGAGCAGTTCTTC. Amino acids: CASKGAGSDYNEQFF.